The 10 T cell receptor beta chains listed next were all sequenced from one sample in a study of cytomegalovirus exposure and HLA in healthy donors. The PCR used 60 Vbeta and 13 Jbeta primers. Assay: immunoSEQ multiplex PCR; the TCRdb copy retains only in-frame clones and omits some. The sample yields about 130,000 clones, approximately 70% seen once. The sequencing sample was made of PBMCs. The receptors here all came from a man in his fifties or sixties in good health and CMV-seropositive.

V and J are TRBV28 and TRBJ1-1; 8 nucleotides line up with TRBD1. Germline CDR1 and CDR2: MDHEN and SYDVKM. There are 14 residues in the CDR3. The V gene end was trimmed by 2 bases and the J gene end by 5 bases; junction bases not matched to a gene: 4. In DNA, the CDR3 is TGTGCCAGCAGTTTACAGGGGGCTCTGACTGAAGCTTTCTTT. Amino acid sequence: CASSLQGALTEAFF. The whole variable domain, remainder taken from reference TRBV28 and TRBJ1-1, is DVKVTQSSRYLVKRTGEKVFLECVQDMDHENMFWYRQDPGLGLRLIYFSYDVKMKEKGDIPEGYSVSREKKERFSLILESASTNQTSMYLCASSLQGALTEAFFGQGTRLTVV.

CDR3 residues: CASRSTGGSSYNSPLHF. The CDR3 region has the DNA TGCGCCAGCAGGTCCACAGGGGGCAGCTCCTATAATTCACCCCTCCACTTT. This chain links TRBV4-1 with TRBJ1-6; 9 nucleotides align to TRBD1. CDR1 and CDR2 from the germline V gene are MGHRA and YSYEKL. With V trimmed by 6 bases and J by 0 bases, 6 bases remained unmatched. The CDR3 contains 17 residues.

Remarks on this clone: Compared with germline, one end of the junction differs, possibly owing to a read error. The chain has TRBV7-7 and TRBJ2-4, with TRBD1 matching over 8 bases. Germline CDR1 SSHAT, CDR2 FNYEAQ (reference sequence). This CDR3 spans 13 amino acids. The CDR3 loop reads CASSLSGQDRLYF. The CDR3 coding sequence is TGTGCTAGCAGCTTATCGGGACAGGATCGATTGTACTTC.

In DNA, the CDR3 is TGCGCCAGCAGCCTGGGGACCAAGGGGGATGGCTACACCTTC. Its translation: CASSLGTKGDGYTF. J is TRBJ1-2 and V is TRBV5-1; perhaps TRBD1 as D (6 bases). V was clipped by 4 bases and J by 6 bases, with 16 bases between them. The CDR3 runs 14 residues. Germline V gene sequence: CDR1 SGHRS, CDR2 YFSETQ.

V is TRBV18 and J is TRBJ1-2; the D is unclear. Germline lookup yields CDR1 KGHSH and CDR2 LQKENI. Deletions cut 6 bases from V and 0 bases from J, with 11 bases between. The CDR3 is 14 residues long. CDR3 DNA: TGTGCCAGCTCGCGCGGGGAAGCTAACTATGGCTACACCTTC. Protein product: CASSRGEANYGYTF.

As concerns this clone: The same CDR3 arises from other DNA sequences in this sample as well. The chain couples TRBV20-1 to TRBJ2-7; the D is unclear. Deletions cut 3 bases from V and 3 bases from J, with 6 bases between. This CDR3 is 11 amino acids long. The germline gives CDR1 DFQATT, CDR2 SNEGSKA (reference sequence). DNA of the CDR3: TGCAGTGCTAGGACAAGCTACGAGCAGTACTTC. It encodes CSARTSYEQYF.

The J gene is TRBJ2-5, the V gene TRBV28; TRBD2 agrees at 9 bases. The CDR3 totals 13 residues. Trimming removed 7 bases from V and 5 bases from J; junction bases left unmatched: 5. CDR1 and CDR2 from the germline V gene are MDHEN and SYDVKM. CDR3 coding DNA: TGTGCCAGCAACGCGGGGGGGTTCGAGACCCAGTACTTC. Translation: CASNAGGFETQYF.

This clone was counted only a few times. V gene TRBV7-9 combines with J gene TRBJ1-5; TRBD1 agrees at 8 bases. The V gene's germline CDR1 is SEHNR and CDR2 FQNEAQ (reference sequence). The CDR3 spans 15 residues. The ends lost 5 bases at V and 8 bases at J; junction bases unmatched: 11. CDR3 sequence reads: CASSPGQGSGEPQHF. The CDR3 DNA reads TGTGCCAGCAGCCCAGGACAGGGTTCAGGGGAGCCCCAGCATTTT.

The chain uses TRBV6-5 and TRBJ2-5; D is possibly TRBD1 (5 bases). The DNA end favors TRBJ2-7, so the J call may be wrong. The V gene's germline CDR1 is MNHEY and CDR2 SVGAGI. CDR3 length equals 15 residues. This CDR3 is CASRRTGDHSYEQYF. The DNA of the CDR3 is TGTGCCAGCAGGCGCACAGGTGACCACTCCTACGAGCAGTACTTC.

The CDR3 nucleotides are TGTGCCAGCAGTCCTCAGGGCTATGAGCAGTTCTTC. This encodes CASSPQGYEQFF. This chain joins TRBV7-9 and TRBJ2-1; D is perhaps TRBD1 (5 bases). Germline V CDR1 and CDR2: SEHNR, FQNEAQ (reference sequence). The CDR3 spans 12 residues. Between the trimmed V and J ends, which lost 6 bases and 8 bases, there was a span of 11 bases.